The rows below give T cell receptor beta chains drawn from one sample of a study of blood T cells in healthy people across ages. In TCRdb, the 5' RACE reads were re-called with MiXCR into one record per CDR3 protein. Of almost 800,000 distinct CDR3 sequences listed, roughly 64% were seen once; the top ten hold 20% to 25%. Sequencing was performed on blood. Every receptor here comes from a man aged 30-40 years in good health. Each CDR3 is given with its conserved first and last residue. The D gene is left open where the match is weak. Size is omitted from some rows. Given values are once, few, many or a class for expanded clones.

CDR3: CATSRGPSGSYEQYF
DNA: TGTGCCACCAGCAGAGGTCCTAGCGGCTCCTACGAGCAGTACTTC
size: NA
length: 15
J: TRBJ2-7
D: TRBD2
V: TRBV15

CDR3: CSAPSGRADEQFF
DNA: TGCAGTGCACCTAGCGGGAGGGCCGATGAGCAGTTCTTC
size: few
length: 13
J: TRBJ2-1
D: TRBD2
V: TRBV20-1

CDR3: CAISQGQGALEQYF
DNA: TGTGCCATCAGTCAGGGACAGGGGGCCCTCGAGCAGTACTTC
size: NA
length: 14
J: TRBJ2-7
D: TRBD1
V: TRBV10-3

CDR3: CSARDPWTGVPPYEQYF
DNA: TGCAGTGCTAGAGATCCCTGGACAGGGGTACCCCCGTACGAGCAGTACTTC
size: NA
length: 17
J: TRBJ2-7
D: TRBD1
V: TRBV20-1

CDR3: CASSQETVQGGRNEQFF
DNA: TGTGCCAGCAGCCAAGAGACCGTACAGGGTGGTAGGAATGAGCAGTTCTTC
size: NA
length: 17
J: TRBJ2-1
D: NA
V: TRBV4-2

CDR3: CASKAPSEYQETQYF
DNA: TGTGCCAGCAAAGCCCCCAGTGAGTACCAAGAGACCCAGTACTTC
size: NA
length: 15
J: TRBJ2-5
D: NA
V: TRBV28

CDR3: CSAPRLAGVFEQFF
DNA: TGCAGTGCTCCGAGACTAGCGGGAGTCTTTGAGCAGTTCTTC
size: NA
length: 14
J: TRBJ2-1
D: TRBD2
V: TRBV20-1

CDR3: CSVERSQQTQYF
DNA: TGCAGCGTTGAAAGAAGCCAGCAGACCCAGTACTTC
size: NA
length: 12
J: TRBJ2-5
D: NA
V: TRBV29-1

CDR3: CASSPTSGIYTGELFF
DNA: TGCGCCAGCAGCCCGACTAGCGGGATCTACACCGGGGAGCTGTTTTTT
size: NA
length: 16
J: TRBJ2-2
D: TRBD2
V: TRBV5-1

CDR3: CSARGGSGNLNTQYF
DNA: TGCAGTGCTAGGGGAGGTAGCGGGAACCTGAATACGCAGTATTTT
size: NA
length: 15
J: TRBJ2-3
D: TRBD2
V: TRBV20-1

CDR3: CASSQDPAGGWSTDTQYF
DNA: TGTGCCAGCAGCCAAGATCCAGCGGGGGGTTGGAGCACAGATACGCAGTATTTT
size: NA
length: 18
J: TRBJ2-3
D: TRBD2
V: TRBV4-2

CDR3: CSARRGYGTDTQYF
DNA: TGCAGTGCTAGAAGGGGTTACGGCACAGATACGCAGTATTTT
size: once
length: 14
J: TRBJ2-3
D: NA
V: TRBV20-1

CDR3: CASSREGGTANEKLFF
DNA: TGTGCCAGCAGCCGAGAGGGCGGGACGGCGAATGAAAAACTGTTTTTT
size: NA
length: 16
J: TRBJ1-4
D: NA
V: TRBV6-5

CDR3: CATSRDGDRRSGYTF
DNA: TGTGCCACCAGCAGAGATGGGGACAGGAGGTCTGGCTACACCTTC
size: NA
length: 15
J: TRBJ1-2
D: TRBD1
V: TRBV15

CDR3: CASSPPRGVGSPLHF
DNA: TGTGCCAGCAGCCCTCCCCGGGGTGTCGGTTCACCCCTCCACTTT
size: NA
length: 15
J: TRBJ1-6
D: NA
V: TRBV28

CDR3: CAISESEYSDEQFF
DNA: TGTGCCATCAGTGAGTCCGAGTACTCCGATGAGCAGTTCTTC
size: NA
length: 14
J: TRBJ2-1
D: NA
V: TRBV10-3

CDR3: CSVAAGSGETQYF
DNA: TGCAGCGTTGCCGCAGGGTCGGGAGAGACCCAGTACTTC
size: few
length: 13
J: TRBJ2-5
D: NA
V: TRBV29-1

CDR3: CASSLYGRVIYEQYF
DNA: TGTGCCAGCAGTTTATACGGCAGGGTTATTTACGAGCAGTACTTC
size: few
length: 15
J: TRBJ2-7
D: NA
V: TRBV27

CDR3: CASSQDPSGKNEQFF
DNA: TGCGCCAGCAGCCAAGATCCCAGCGGGAAAAATGAGCAGTTCTTC
size: NA
length: 15
J: TRBJ2-1
D: TRBD2
V: TRBV4-3

CDR3: CSVEEGSNQPQHF
DNA: TGCAGCGTTGAAGAGGGCAGCAATCAGCCCCAGCATTTT
size: NA
length: 13
J: TRBJ1-5
D: NA
V: TRBV29-1

CDR3: CTSREQGNTEAFF
DNA: TGCACCAGCAGGGAACAGGGGAACACTGAAGCTTTCTTT
size: NA
length: 13
J: TRBJ1-1
D: NA
V: TRBV5-1

CDR3: CASSQDRPSYTF
DNA: TGTGCCAGCAGTCAAGACCGCCCCAGCTACACCTTC
size: NA
length: 12
J: TRBJ1-2
D: NA
V: TRBV2

CDR3: CASSQGDRGRGYTF
DNA: TGTGCCAGCAGCCAAGGGGACAGGGGCAGGGGCTACACCTTC
size: NA
length: 14
J: TRBJ1-2
D: TRBD1
V: TRBV3-1

CDR3: CASSVDGGRPQHF
DNA: TGTGCCAGCAGTGTGGACGGGGGGCGGCCCCAGCATTTT
size: NA
length: 13
J: TRBJ1-5
D: NA
V: TRBV2

CDR3: CASSFGSTYNEQFF
DNA: TGCGCCAGCAGCTTTGGCAGTACCTACAATGAGCAGTTCTTC
size: NA
length: 14
J: TRBJ2-1
D: NA
V: TRBV5-1

CDR3: CSARDLRGPIGNEQFF
DNA: TGCAGTGCTAGAGATCTCAGAGGCCCCATCGGAAATGAGCAGTTCTTC
size: once
length: 16
J: TRBJ2-1
D: NA
V: TRBV20-1

CDR3: CAISGIGTSGAGYNEQFF
DNA: TGTGCCATCAGTGGGATAGGGACTAGCGGGGCTGGGTACAATGAGCAGTTCTTC
size: NA
length: 18
J: TRBJ2-1
D: TRBD2
V: TRBV10-3

CDR3: CASSWGPLGLGTGYGYTF
DNA: TGTGCCAGCAGTTGGGGGCCGCTAGGGTTAGGTACGGGCTATGGCTACACCTTC
size: NA
length: 18
J: TRBJ1-2
D: NA
V: TRBV12-3/TRBV12-4

CDR3: CASSYSISLIADTQYF
DNA: TGTGCCAGCAGTTACTCGATTTCGCTGATTGCAGATACGCAGTATTTT
size: few
length: 16
J: TRBJ2-3
D: NA
V: TRBV6-5

CDR3: CSVVLAVGWGEQFF
DNA: TGCAGCGTTGTGCTAGCGGTCGGTTGGGGTGAGCAGTTCTTC
size: few
length: 14
J: TRBJ2-1
D: TRBD2
V: TRBV29-1

CDR3: CSVVWYEGYTF
DNA: TGCAGCGTGGTCTGGTACGAGGGCTACACCTTC
size: NA
length: 11
J: TRBJ1-2
D: NA
V: TRBV29-1